What follows is one T cell receptor (beta chain) and its context. These data come from a study of control samples from healthy donors and cancer patients. The V gene's germline CDR1 is KGHSH and CDR2 LQKENI. Trimming at V came to 5 bases and at J to 2 bases, leaving 6 bases not matched to a gene. The CDR3 totals 17 residues. Sequenced by immunoSEQ multiplex PCR; TCRdb stores in-frame clones only, minus some. The sample lists under 15,000 clones; around 92% were seen once. The chain has TRBV18 and TRBJ2-6, with 10 bases identical to TRBD1. The sample was PBMCs. This clonotype was obtained from an elderly man with lung cancer. Written as DNA, the CDR3 is TGTGCCAGCTCATCCCGGGACAGGGGTACTGGGGCCAACGTCCTGACTTTC. This encodes CASSSRDRGTGANVLTF.